This TCR beta chain was sequenced during a study of Graves' ophthalmopathy and Graves' hyperthyroidism. V trimming: 6 bases; J trimming: 0 bases; junction bases outside the gene matches: 7. The CDR3 length is 15 residues. Germline V gene data show CDR1 as MNHNS and CDR2 as SASEGT. The authors amplified TCR beta CDR3 regions, and they did so from RNA transcripts for repertoire sequencing. RT-PCR in the first round used HTBI primers; a second-round multiplex PCR followed. From the multiplex PCR reads, TCRdb called clonotypes with MiXCR, one entry per CDR3 protein. The repertoire holds about 480,000 distinct CDR3 sequences, with 13% to 15% as singletons. In its sample, this clonotype was seen many times. Other autoimmune diseases, uncontrolled infections, pregnancy or lactation led to the exclusion of patients.

The sequenced sample consisted of blood. This sequence was found in a woman in her thirties with Graves' ophthalmopathy. The rearrangement uses TRBV6-1 and TRBJ1-2; 7 nucleotides agree with TRBD1. CDR3 bases: TGTGCCAGCAGGAGAACAGGGGACGCTAACTATGGCTACACCTTC. This sequence encodes CASRRTGDANYGYTF.